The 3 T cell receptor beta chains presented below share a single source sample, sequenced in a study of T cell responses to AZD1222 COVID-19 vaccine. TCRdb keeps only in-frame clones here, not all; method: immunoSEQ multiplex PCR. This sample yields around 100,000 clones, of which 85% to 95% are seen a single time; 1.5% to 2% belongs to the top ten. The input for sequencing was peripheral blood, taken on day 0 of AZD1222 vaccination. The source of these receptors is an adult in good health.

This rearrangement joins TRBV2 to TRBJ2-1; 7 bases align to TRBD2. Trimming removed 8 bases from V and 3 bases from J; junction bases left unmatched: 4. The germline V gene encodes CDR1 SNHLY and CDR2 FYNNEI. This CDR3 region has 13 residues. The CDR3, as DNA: TGTGCCAGCGGTAGCGGGCGCTACAATGAGCAGTTCTTC. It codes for CASGSGRYNEQFF.

The CDR3 reads CASSLGTGITEAFF. The CDR3 DNA reads as TGTGCCAGCAGCCTCGGGACAGGGATCACTGAAGCTTTCTTT. The gene calls are TRBV7-2 and TRBJ1-1, with 9 bases aligning to TRBD1. This CDR3 comprises 14 residues. V lost 5 bases, J lost 4 bases, and 5 bases stayed unmatched. The germline gives CDR1 SGHTA, CDR2 FQGNSA.

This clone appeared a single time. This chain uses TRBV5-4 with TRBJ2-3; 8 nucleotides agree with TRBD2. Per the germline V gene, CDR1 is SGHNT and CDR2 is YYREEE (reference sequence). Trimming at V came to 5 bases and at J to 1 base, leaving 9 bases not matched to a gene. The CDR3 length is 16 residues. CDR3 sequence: CASRPTSGEGTDTQYF. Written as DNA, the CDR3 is TGTGCCAGCAGACCTACTAGCGGCGAGGGCACAGATACGCAGTATTTT.